This TCR beta chain was obtained from a study of blood T cells in healthy people across ages. Total RNA amounts of at least 6 micrograms were extracted per sample. This clonotype came up a few times. Its target is not known. Study-level results: Estimates of total diversity, which came from one million sequenced T cells, were considered to be underestimates. Higher diversity and more naive CD4+ cells were features of long-lived donors, compared to aged donors. Strong correlation was found linking TCR beta diversity to naive T cell percentage.

Using a J-beta primer mix together with a sample-barcoded 5' primer, a second PCR was run for about 7 to 12 cycles. Each CDR3 protein gets one entry after TCRdb re-called the 5' RACE reads with MiXCR. The data contain hundreds of thousands of distinct CDR3 sequences, about three fifths of them singletons. CDR3 length: 16 amino acids. The germline V gene encodes CDR1 LGHDT and CDR2 YNNKEL (reference sequence). V was clipped by 5 bases and J by 7 bases, with 21 bases between them. The genes are TRBV3-1 and TRBJ2-1; D is unresolved. This sequence was found in a man younger than 45 in good health. Sequenced material: blood. CDR3 bases: TGTGCCAGCAGCTCACCTCTGGGTGTAGGTTGGAATGAGCAGTTCTTC. It codes for CASSSPLGVGWNEQFF.